The T cell receptor beta chain described here comes from a study of early T cells in non-severe SARS-CoV-2 infection. TCRdb fed the 5' RACE reads into MiXCR, producing one record per CDR3 protein. The data show approximately 120,000 distinct CDR3 sequences, under 15% seen once. Looked up from germline, CDR1 is MNHNS and CDR2 is SASEGT. V was trimmed by 7 bases and J by 0 bases, leaving 10 bases between them. This CDR3 is built from 13 residues. This clonotype was seen more than once but under ten times. The chain combines TRBV6-1 with TRBJ2-7, with unresolved D. Sequences were obtained from whole blood. The receptor's source is an adult who was a healthcare worker with PCR-confirmed SARS-CoV-2 infection or an uninfected control (not recorded which). The CDR3 nucleotides are TGTGCCAGCACCCTGGGGTCCTCCTACGAGCAGTACTTC. Translating it yields CASTLGSSYEQYF.